There are many counts of the clone carrying this T cell receptor beta chain. Its cognate antigen is unknown. TCR beta CDR3 sequences were amplified from RNA transcripts. In the first-round RT-PCR of the TCR CDR3, the HTBI primer set was used. TCRdb independently ran MiXCR on the multiplex PCR reads; one entry per CDR3 protein. The data show 400,000 to 500,000 distinct CDR3 sequences, 14% seen once. This sample is part of a study of T cells in Graves' hyperthyroidism and ophthalmopathy. Study in general: Peripheral blood sampling occurred at initial diagnosis, before any treatment.

V was cut by 6 bases and J by 3 bases, with 20 bases left in between. This CDR3 region has 16 residues. Regarding the study as a whole: Ophthalmopathy cases were set apart from stable hyperthyroidism by a 13 V-J model.

It was 10 ml of fresh peripheral blood that supplied the PBMCs. This receptor was taken from a woman aged 18-35 years with Graves' hyperthyroidism. The chain joins TRBV12-3 or TRBV12-4 to TRBJ1-1; tentative D call: TRBD1 (5 bases). Source material: blood. Here the CDR3 DNA reads TGTGCCAGCAGACTCGAAGGGGAGGGGAGAGACACTGAAGCTTTCTTT. This codes for CASRLEGEGRDTEAFF.